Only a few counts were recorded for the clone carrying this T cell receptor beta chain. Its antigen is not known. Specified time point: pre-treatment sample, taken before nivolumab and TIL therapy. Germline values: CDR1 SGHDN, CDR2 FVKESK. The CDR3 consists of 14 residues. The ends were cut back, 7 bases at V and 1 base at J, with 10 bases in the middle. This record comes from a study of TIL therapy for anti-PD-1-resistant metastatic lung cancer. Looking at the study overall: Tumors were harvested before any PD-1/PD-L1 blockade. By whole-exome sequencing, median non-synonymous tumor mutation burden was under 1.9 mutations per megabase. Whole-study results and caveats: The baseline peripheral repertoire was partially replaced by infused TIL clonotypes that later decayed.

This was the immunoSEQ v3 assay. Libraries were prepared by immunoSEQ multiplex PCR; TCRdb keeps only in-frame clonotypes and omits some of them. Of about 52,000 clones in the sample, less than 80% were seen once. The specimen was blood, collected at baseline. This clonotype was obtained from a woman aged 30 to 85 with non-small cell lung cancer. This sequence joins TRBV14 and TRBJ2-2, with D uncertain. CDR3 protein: CASKGSRNTGELFF. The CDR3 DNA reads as TGTGCCAGCAAAGGCTCACGGAACACCGGGGAGCTGTTTTTT.